Listed below are T cell receptor beta chains from one sample, sequenced in a study of regulatory T cells. Generated by immunoSEQ multiplex PCR, the TCRdb table keeps only in-frame clones and is missing some. The table includes tens of thousands of clones, roughly 93% detected once. Sequenced: conventional CD4+ T cells sorted from blood. The receptors originated from a child aged 2 to 10 with CD3G deficiency. Both conserved end residues are part of each CDR3. The D gene is left open where the match is weak. The size entry is marked missing in some rows and otherwise reads once, few, many or a size class.

size,D,V,J,CDR3,DNA
once,-,TRBV28,TRBJ1-5,CASSPVFRKRGYQPQHF,TGTGCCAGCAGTCCTGTATTCCGAAAACGGGGATATCAGCCCCAGCATTTT
-,TRBD2,TRBV28,TRBJ2-7,CASSFGELSGTRRGSYEQYF,TGTGCCAGCAGTTTCGGGGAACTCTCCGGGACTAGGAGGGGGTCCTACGAGCAGTACTTC
-,-,TRBV6-1,TRBJ2-7,CASSEERGSEQYF,TGTGCCAGCAGTGAAGAGAGAGGGTCCGAGCAGTACTTC
-,-,TRBV28,TRBJ2-6,CASSSKGEWAGANVLTF,TGTGCCAGCAGTTCAAAGGGGGAGTGGGCTGGGGCCAACGTCCTGACTTTC
-,TRBD2,TRBV7-9,TRBJ2-1,CASSLGLIAGLDNEQFF,TGTGCCAGCAGCTTAGGCTTAATAGCGGGATTGGACAATGAGCAGTTCTTC
-,TRBD1,TRBV28,TRBJ1-2,CASSSPRGTGGPVGYGYTF,TGTGCCAGCAGTTCCCCTAGGGGGACAGGGGGTCCCGTGGGCTATGGCTACACCTTC
-,-,TRBV5-1,TRBJ2-7,CASSLSAPTTGHEQYF,TGCGCCAGCAGCTTGTCCGCTCCGACTACAGGCCACGAGCAGTACTTC
-,-,TRBV7-9,TRBJ2-1,CASSLRGNEQFF,TGTGCCAGCAGCTTAAGAGGCAATGAGCAGTTCTTC
-,TRBD2,TRBV7-8,TRBJ2-5,CASSSERPGLAGGQETQYF,TGTGCCAGCAGCTCCGAGAGACCGGGACTAGCGGGAGGACAAGAGACCCAGTACTTC
-,-,TRBV30,TRBJ2-1,CAWSRSNGRGNEQFF,TGTGCCTGGAGTCGGTCCAACGGAAGGGGCAATGAGCAGTTCTTC
-,-,TRBV28,TRBJ2-7,CASSFTGGLYEQYF,TGTGCCAGCAGTTTTACGGGGGGCCTCTACGAGCAGTACTTC
-,TRBD2,TRBV5-1,TRBJ2-3,CASSFGTSGVGTDTQYF,TGCGCCAGCAGCTTTGGAACTAGCGGAGTCGGCACAGATACGCAGTATTTT
-,-,TRBV21-1,TRBJ2-7,CASSKGGASGSYEQYF,TGTGCCAGCAGCAAAGGTGGGGCTAGCGGGAGCTACGAGCAGTACTTC
-,-,TRBV7-8,TRBJ2-6,CASSLVAGSSGANVLTF,TGTGCCAGCAGCTTAGTGGCAGGTAGCTCTGGGGCCAACGTCCTGACTTTC
-,TRBD2,TRBV28,TRBJ2-7,CASRASLAGVYEQYF,TGTGCCAGCAGGGCTTCCCTAGCGGGAGTTTACGAGCAGTACTTC
-,TRBD1,TRBV18,TRBJ2-1,CASSRDRAGNEQFF,TGTGCCAGCTCACGGGACAGGGCGGGCAATGAGCAGTTCTTC